This TCR beta chain was found in a study of shared clonotypes between healthy human individuals. The authors' processing: With immunoSEQ giving junction-only sequences and no quality scores, filtering differed. TCRdb's table, derived via immunoSEQ multiplex PCR, lists solely in-frame clones and lacks some. V and J calls and clone size are as listed in that table; D and trimming were resolved from the DNA. The data show about 770,000 clones, roughly two thirds seen once. The donor population consisted of healthy HIV-negative adults with no recent acute infections or vaccinations. The source material was memory CD4+ T cells sorted from blood. The subset here: CD45RA-negative fraction. The receptor was derived from a woman aged 25 to 39 in good health.

The DNA for the CDR3 is TGTGCCAGCAGGGGTAGCCCATCAGTTAATGAGCAGTTCTTC. Translation gives CASRGSPSVNEQFF. V and J are TRBV6-5 and TRBJ2-1; the D is unclear. Trimming shortened V by 6 bases and J by 7 bases, and 16 bases separated the two germline ends. The CDR3 consists of 14 residues. Germline V gene data show CDR1 as MNHEY and CDR2 as SVGAGI.